The clone carrying this T cell receptor beta chain was detected ten times or more. As for time point: sample taken at primary tumor resection. The study sequenced unsorted whole RNA from tumor, nontumor lung or frozen PBMC. The record originates from a study of spatial heterogeneity in lung cancer. CDR1 is MNHEY, CDR2 SVGAGI, per germline. Trimming removed 2 bases at V and 1 base at J, with 17 bases between. The CDR3 has 17 amino acids. TCRdb reprocessed the 5' RACE reads via MiXCR and lists one record per CDR3 protein. The data hold roughly 39,000 distinct CDR3 sequences, with roughly 7.4% observed a single time.

This material consisted of PBMCs, taken at surgery. The clonotype originates from a male donor with early-stage non-small cell lung cancer. J is TRBJ1-1 and V is TRBV6-5; D is ambiguous. CDR3 in DNA: TGTGCCAGCAGTTACCGTATGGGCCCAAAGAGGAACACTGAAGCTTTCTTT. Protein: CASSYRMGPKRNTEAFF.